A single sample is the source of the 21 T cell receptor beta chains below, sequenced in a study of identical twins. TCRdb independently ran MiXCR on the 5' RACE reads; one entry per CDR3 protein. The sample carries a few hundred thousand distinct CDR3 sequences, roughly an eighth recorded once. These data were also reused for a study on yellow fever vaccine responses in identical twins.

The specimen was memory (CD45RO+) T cells sorted from blood. Receptor source: a woman under 30 in good health.

This clonotype was recorded at least ten times. The V gene is TRBV12-3 or TRBV12-4, the J gene TRBJ2-1; the D is unclear. Trimming took off 3 bases at V and 10 bases at J, with 10 bases between the two ends. The CDR3 sequence is 12 residues long. For the CDR3, the DNA is TGTGCCAGCAGTTTTGGAGTGAAAGAGCAGTTCTTC. It is translated as CASSFGVKEQFF.

This clonotype was detected many times. The CDR3 nucleotides read TGTGCCAGCAGCCGGGACAGGGGTTCCTACAATGAGCAGTTCTTC. Its protein is CASSRDRGSYNEQFF. This rearrangement joins TRBV7-2 to TRBJ2-1, with 10 bases fitting TRBD1. Germline values: CDR1 SGHTA, CDR2 FQGNSA. The CDR3 loop spans 15 amino acids. J was trimmed by 1 base and V by 5 bases; bases with no gene match: 2.

This chain joins TRBV6-2 or TRBV6-3 and TRBJ2-1, with TRBD2 matching over 14 bases. The V and J ends lost 6 bases and 0 bases, in that order; junction bases with no gene match: 10. The CDR3 spans 19 residues. Germline V gene sequence: CDR1 MNHEY, CDR2 SVGEGT. CDR3 coding DNA: TGTGCCAGCAGCCCCGGACTAGCGGGGGGCCTGACCTCCTACAATGAGCAGTTCTTC. Its protein is CASSPGLAGGLTSYNEQFF.

The V call is TRBV20-1, the J call TRBJ2-2; D gene uncertain. Germline V lookup: CDR1 DFQATT, CDR2 SNEGSKA (reference sequence). V lost 7 bases and J lost 1, with 10 bases in between. This CDR3 contains 13 residues. CDR3 in DNA: TGCAGTGTTTGGCGGAAGAACACCGGGGAGCTGTTTTTT. Translated, it gives CSVWRKNTGELFF.

Only a few counts were recorded for this clonotype. The chain recombines TRBV25-1 with TRBJ1-2; 7 nucleotides agree with TRBD1. CDR1 MGHDK and CDR2 SYGVNS come from the germline V gene. Unmatched junction bases numbered 9, after V lost 11 bases and J lost 3 bases. The CDR3 runs 13 residues. CDR3 protein: CASHRGSDYGYTF. The CDR3 nucleotides read TGTGCCTCACACAGGGGTTCCGACTATGGCTACACCTTC.

This clonotype has ten or more counts. The chain is built from TRBV3-1 and TRBJ2-3; TRBD1 or TRBD2 may be the D gene (6 bases each). Trimming removed 2 bases from V and 3 bases from J, with 12 bases in between. Germline V lookup: CDR1 LGHDT, CDR2 YNNKEL (reference sequence). This CDR3 region has 15 residues. The CDR3 DNA follows: TGTGCCAGCAGCCAAATAGGGGGGTGGACAGATACGCAGTATTTT. Amino acids: CASSQIGGWTDTQYF.

This clonotype was detected a few times. The chain is built from TRBV11-2 and TRBJ1-4, with D possibly being TRBD1 (5 bases). CDR1 is SGHAT and CDR2 is FQNNGV in the germline V gene. The V and J ends lost 4 bases and 5 bases respectively, with 14 bases between them. This CDR3 is built from 15 residues. DNA for the CDR3: TGTGCCAGCAGCTCAGAGGGACGGGTAAATGAAAAACTGTTTTTT. Protein product: CASSSEGRVNEKLFF.

The sample holds a few counts of this clonotype. J is TRBJ2-7 and V is TRBV5-6, with D tentatively TRBD1 or TRBD2 (5 bases each). The CDR3 has 15 residues. Trimming took 4 bases from V and 3 from J, leaving 17 bases between them. Per the germline V gene, CDR1 is SGHDT and CDR2 is YYEEEE. CDR3 in amino acids: CASSLGRGIFYEQYF. Written as DNA, the CDR3 is TGTGCCAGCAGCCTGGGCCGGGGCATATTCTACGAGCAGTACTTC.

In its sample, this clonotype was seen a few times. V and J are TRBV11-2 and TRBJ2-1; 7 positions agree with TRBD1. The CDR3 length is 15 residues. The junction had 8 bases not matched to a gene; V was cut back by 5 bases and J by 4 bases. Looked up from germline, CDR1 is SGHAT and CDR2 is FQNNGV. Here the CDR3 reads CASSLGTDKYNEQFF. The CDR3 DNA is TGTGCCAGCAGCCTTGGGACAGACAAATACAATGAGCAGTTCTTC.

V and J are TRBV9 and TRBJ1-5, with no clear D. Germline values: CDR1 SGDLS, CDR2 YYNGEE. Trimming cost V 3 bases and J 4 bases, with 8 bases left between them. This CDR3 has 13 residues. The CDR3 coding sequence is TGTGCCAGCAGCGCCGTGATGAATCAGCCCCAGCATTTT. Translating gives CASSAVMNQPQHF.

The V and J genes are TRBV14 and TRBJ2-7, with TRBD1 matching 7 bases. The CDR3 consists of 12 residues. CDR1 and CDR2 from the germline V gene are SGHDN and FVKESK. V was pared by 5 bases and J by 4 bases, with 2 bases of the junction left unmatched. Written as DNA, the CDR3 is TGTGCCAGCAGCAGGGGGCAATACGAGCAGTACTTC. It encodes CASSRGQYEQYF.

The rearrangement uses TRBV12-3 or TRBV12-4 and TRBJ2-1; D is unresolved. The V and J ends lost 4 bases and 8 bases respectively, with 9 bases between them. The CDR3 contains 12 residues. CDR3 residues: CASSSVFDEQFF. The CDR3 region has the DNA TGTGCCAGCAGTTCGGTCTTCGATGAGCAGTTCTTC.

The V gene is TRBV6-6, the J gene TRBJ2-3; 8 bases line up with TRBD2. CDR3 length: 13 residues. V was pared by 6 bases and J by 6 bases, with 5 bases of the junction left unmatched. In germline, CDR1 is MNHNY, CDR2 SVGAGI (reference sequence). The CDR3 region is CASRGASGDTQYF. The CDR3 DNA is TGTGCCAGCAGAGGGGCTAGCGGGGATACGCAGTATTTT.

The chain links TRBV7-2 to TRBJ2-5; 7 nucleotides line up with TRBD2. Germline trimming cut 6 bases from V and 2 bases from J; bases unmatched to any gene: 6. The CDR3 runs 14 residues. From germline, CDR1 is SGHTA and CDR2 FQGNSA. CDR3 DNA: TGTGCCAGCAGAGCGGGGCTTACACAAGAGACCCAGTACTTC. Amino acid sequence: CASRAGLTQETQYF.

Only a few counts were recorded for this clonotype. Written as DNA, the CDR3 is TGTGCCAGCACTCGGGCCTTGAGCACCGGGGAGCTGTTTTTT. This encodes CASTRALSTGELFF. The J gene is TRBJ2-2, the V gene TRBV6-1; D not resolved. CDR3 length: 14 residues. From germline, CDR1 is MNHNS and CDR2 SASEGT. Trimming took off 7 bases at V and 4 bases at J, with 13 bases between the two ends.

The sample holds many counts of this clonotype. The V and J genes are TRBV29-1 and TRBJ1-3; D gene ambiguous. The CDR3 is 13 residues long. Deletions cut 2 bases from V and 0 bases from J, with 5 bases between. Germline V gene data show CDR1 as SQVTM and CDR2 as ANQGSEA. CDR3 sequence: CSVEIDSGNTIYF. DNA of the CDR3: TGCAGCGTTGAAATTGACTCTGGAAACACCATATATTTT.

This clonotype was seen repeatedly, ten times or more. The chain couples TRBV24-1 to TRBJ2-7; unclear D gene. The CDR3 totals 11 residues. Trimming took off 5 bases at V and 4 bases at J, with 5 bases between the two ends. Germline CDR1 and CDR2: KGHDR and SFDVKD. This chain's CDR3 is CATSVGYEQYF. DNA of the CDR3: TGTGCCACCAGTGTTGGGTACGAGCAGTACTTC.

V and J are TRBV9 and TRBJ2-7; D possibly corresponds to TRBD2 (5 bases). The CDR3 covers 14 residues. Germline loops: CDR1 SGDLS, CDR2 YYNGEE. Trimming took off 0 bases at V and 3 bases at J, with 10 bases between the two ends. The CDR3 loop reads CASSVADYHYEQYF. DNA of the CDR3: TGTGCCAGCAGCGTAGCTGACTATCACTACGAGCAGTACTTC.

This clonotype was detected many times. The chain uses TRBV3-1 and TRBJ1-1; tentative D call: TRBD1 (5 bases). With 2 bases removed from V and 7 bases from J, the gap between germline ends came to 14 bases. This CDR3 contains 14 residues. The germline V gene encodes CDR1 LGHDT and CDR2 YNNKEL (reference sequence). The CDR3 nucleotides are TGTGCCAGCAGCCAATCCTTTGGGGGGAGTGAAGCTTTCTTT. Translation: CASSQSFGGSEAFF.

The chain is built from TRBV7-9 and TRBJ2-5, with TRBD2 matching 7 bases. V lost 7 bases to trimming and J lost 1 base; unmatched junction nucleotides: 12. This CDR3 comprises 16 residues. Germline V gives CDR1 SEHNR, CDR2 FQNEAQ (reference sequence). CDR3 amino acids: CASIGIPSGLQETQYF. The CDR3 DNA sequence: TGTGCCAGCATCGGAATCCCTAGCGGACTCCAAGAGACCCAGTACTTC.

The rearrangement joins TRBV2 to TRBJ2-7; weak D call: TRBD2 (6 bases). Looked up from germline, CDR1 is SNHLY and CDR2 is FYNNEI. Trimming pared 7 bases from V and 5 bases from J, leaving 15 bases between. The CDR3 loop spans 13 amino acids. CDR3 residues: CASTRRAFDEQYF. CDR3 sequence (DNA): TGTGCCAGCACTCGGAGGGCCTTCGACGAGCAGTACTTC.